Presented here are 5 T cell receptor beta chains from one specimen sequenced in a study of Graves' ophthalmopathy and Graves' hyperthyroidism. Amplified material comprised TCR beta CDR3 regions derived from RNA transcripts. The workflow started with a first-round RT-PCR run with HTBI primers and then moved on to a second-round multiplex PCR. MiXCR, applied by TCRdb to the multiplex PCR reads, yields one record per CDR3 protein. The sample has a few hundred thousand distinct CDR3 sequences, roughly 40% seen once. Sequencing was performed on peripheral blood or thyroid tissue (not recorded which). These receptors were collected from an adult man with Graves' hyperthyroidism.

The rearrangement links TRBV2 to TRBJ2-5; 9 bases line up with TRBD2. Germline-derived CDR1 and CDR2 are SNHLY and FYNNEI. Unmatched junction bases numbered 10, after V lost 6 bases and J lost 5 bases. This CDR3 is 15 amino acids long. CDR3 sequence reads: CASSHDSGGRETQYF. The DNA for the CDR3 is TGTGCCAGCAGCCACGATAGCGGGGGTCGGGAGACCCAGTACTTC.

The V gene is TRBV6-5, the J gene TRBJ1-1; possible D gene TRBD1, 5 bases. Trimming removed 0 bases from V and 1 base from J, with 9 bases in between. Germline CDR1 MNHEY, CDR2 SVGAGI. The CDR3 is 15 amino acids. In DNA, the CDR3 is TGTGCCAGCAGTTACTCATATGGGGGGAACACTGAAGCTTTCTTT. The encoded protein is CASSYSYGGNTEAFF.

This chain connects TRBV29-1 to TRBJ2-7; D remains unclear. CDR1 is SQVTM and CDR2 is ANQGSEA in the germline V gene. This CDR3 contains 12 residues. The V gene lost 1 base and the J gene lost 7 bases, with 11 bases spanning the gap. This CDR3 is CSVEGLGNEQYF. In nucleotides, the CDR3 is TGCAGCGTTGAAGGTTTGGGCAATGAGCAGTACTTC.

The chain joins TRBV20-1 to TRBJ2-3; no clear D. Trimming pared 1 base from V and 4 bases from J, leaving 6 bases between. The CDR3 is made up of 12 amino acids. CDR1 and CDR2 (germline): DFQATT, SNEGSKA (reference sequence). The CDR3 protein is CSARGGADTQYF. The CDR3 region has the DNA TGCAGTGCTAGAGGTGGGGCAGATACGCAGTATTTT.

To note about this clonotype: With a much larger clone just one base away, this may be a read error. The chain links TRBV7-3 to TRBJ2-2, with 8 nucleotides matching TRBD1. This CDR3 is 15 amino acids long. Per the germline V gene, CDR1 is SGHTA and CDR2 is FQGTGA. CDR3 amino acids: CAGSSQGAHTGELFF. In DNA form, the CDR3 reads TGTGCCGGCAGCTCCCAGGGGGCGCACACCGGGGAGCTGTTTTTT.